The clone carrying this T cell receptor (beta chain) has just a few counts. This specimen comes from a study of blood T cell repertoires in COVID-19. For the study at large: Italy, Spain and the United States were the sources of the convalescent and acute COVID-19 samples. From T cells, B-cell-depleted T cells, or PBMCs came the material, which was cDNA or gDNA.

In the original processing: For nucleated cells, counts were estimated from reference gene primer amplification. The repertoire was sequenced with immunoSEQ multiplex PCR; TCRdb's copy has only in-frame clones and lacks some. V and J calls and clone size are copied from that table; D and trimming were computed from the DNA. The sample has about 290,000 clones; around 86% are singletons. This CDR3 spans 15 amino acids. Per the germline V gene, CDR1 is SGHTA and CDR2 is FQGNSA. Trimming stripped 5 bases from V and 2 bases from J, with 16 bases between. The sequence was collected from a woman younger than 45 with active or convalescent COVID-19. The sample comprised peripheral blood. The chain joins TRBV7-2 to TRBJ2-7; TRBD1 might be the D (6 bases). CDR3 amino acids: CASSAYWDTAYEQYF. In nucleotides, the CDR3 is TGTGCCAGCAGCGCCTACTGGGACACGGCCTACGAGCAGTACTTC.